The present entry profiles one T cell receptor beta chain with its context. The data derive from a study of blood T cell repertoires in COVID-19. On the study more broadly: The samples span acute and convalescent COVID-19 from the United States, Italy and Spain.

Germline-derived CDR1 and CDR2 are MDHEN and SYDVKM. Unmatched junction bases numbered 14, after V lost 6 bases and J lost 7 bases. CDR3 size: 16 residues. In the authors' workflow: Amplification with reference gene primers provided the estimates of nucleated cell counts. Repertoires were generated with immunoSEQ multiplex PCR, while TCRdb's copy carries only in-frame clones and drops some. V and J calls and clone size are as listed in that table; D and trimming were resolved from the DNA. This table holds around 170,000 clones, about 80% found once. Participants were aged about 18 to 89 years from approximately 24 US areas. Cohort 3 recovery required two negative PCRs, clearance, or symptom resolution.

The chain combines TRBV28 with TRBJ2-2, with 7 bases that match TRBD1. This receptor was obtained from a man in his fifties who had recovered from COVID-19. The specimen was PBMCs or T cells enriched from blood (not recorded which). The CDR3 DNA reads TGTGCCAGCAGCCTTGGACAGGTTACGATACTCGGGGAGCTGTTTTTT. It yields the protein CASSLGQVTILGELFF.